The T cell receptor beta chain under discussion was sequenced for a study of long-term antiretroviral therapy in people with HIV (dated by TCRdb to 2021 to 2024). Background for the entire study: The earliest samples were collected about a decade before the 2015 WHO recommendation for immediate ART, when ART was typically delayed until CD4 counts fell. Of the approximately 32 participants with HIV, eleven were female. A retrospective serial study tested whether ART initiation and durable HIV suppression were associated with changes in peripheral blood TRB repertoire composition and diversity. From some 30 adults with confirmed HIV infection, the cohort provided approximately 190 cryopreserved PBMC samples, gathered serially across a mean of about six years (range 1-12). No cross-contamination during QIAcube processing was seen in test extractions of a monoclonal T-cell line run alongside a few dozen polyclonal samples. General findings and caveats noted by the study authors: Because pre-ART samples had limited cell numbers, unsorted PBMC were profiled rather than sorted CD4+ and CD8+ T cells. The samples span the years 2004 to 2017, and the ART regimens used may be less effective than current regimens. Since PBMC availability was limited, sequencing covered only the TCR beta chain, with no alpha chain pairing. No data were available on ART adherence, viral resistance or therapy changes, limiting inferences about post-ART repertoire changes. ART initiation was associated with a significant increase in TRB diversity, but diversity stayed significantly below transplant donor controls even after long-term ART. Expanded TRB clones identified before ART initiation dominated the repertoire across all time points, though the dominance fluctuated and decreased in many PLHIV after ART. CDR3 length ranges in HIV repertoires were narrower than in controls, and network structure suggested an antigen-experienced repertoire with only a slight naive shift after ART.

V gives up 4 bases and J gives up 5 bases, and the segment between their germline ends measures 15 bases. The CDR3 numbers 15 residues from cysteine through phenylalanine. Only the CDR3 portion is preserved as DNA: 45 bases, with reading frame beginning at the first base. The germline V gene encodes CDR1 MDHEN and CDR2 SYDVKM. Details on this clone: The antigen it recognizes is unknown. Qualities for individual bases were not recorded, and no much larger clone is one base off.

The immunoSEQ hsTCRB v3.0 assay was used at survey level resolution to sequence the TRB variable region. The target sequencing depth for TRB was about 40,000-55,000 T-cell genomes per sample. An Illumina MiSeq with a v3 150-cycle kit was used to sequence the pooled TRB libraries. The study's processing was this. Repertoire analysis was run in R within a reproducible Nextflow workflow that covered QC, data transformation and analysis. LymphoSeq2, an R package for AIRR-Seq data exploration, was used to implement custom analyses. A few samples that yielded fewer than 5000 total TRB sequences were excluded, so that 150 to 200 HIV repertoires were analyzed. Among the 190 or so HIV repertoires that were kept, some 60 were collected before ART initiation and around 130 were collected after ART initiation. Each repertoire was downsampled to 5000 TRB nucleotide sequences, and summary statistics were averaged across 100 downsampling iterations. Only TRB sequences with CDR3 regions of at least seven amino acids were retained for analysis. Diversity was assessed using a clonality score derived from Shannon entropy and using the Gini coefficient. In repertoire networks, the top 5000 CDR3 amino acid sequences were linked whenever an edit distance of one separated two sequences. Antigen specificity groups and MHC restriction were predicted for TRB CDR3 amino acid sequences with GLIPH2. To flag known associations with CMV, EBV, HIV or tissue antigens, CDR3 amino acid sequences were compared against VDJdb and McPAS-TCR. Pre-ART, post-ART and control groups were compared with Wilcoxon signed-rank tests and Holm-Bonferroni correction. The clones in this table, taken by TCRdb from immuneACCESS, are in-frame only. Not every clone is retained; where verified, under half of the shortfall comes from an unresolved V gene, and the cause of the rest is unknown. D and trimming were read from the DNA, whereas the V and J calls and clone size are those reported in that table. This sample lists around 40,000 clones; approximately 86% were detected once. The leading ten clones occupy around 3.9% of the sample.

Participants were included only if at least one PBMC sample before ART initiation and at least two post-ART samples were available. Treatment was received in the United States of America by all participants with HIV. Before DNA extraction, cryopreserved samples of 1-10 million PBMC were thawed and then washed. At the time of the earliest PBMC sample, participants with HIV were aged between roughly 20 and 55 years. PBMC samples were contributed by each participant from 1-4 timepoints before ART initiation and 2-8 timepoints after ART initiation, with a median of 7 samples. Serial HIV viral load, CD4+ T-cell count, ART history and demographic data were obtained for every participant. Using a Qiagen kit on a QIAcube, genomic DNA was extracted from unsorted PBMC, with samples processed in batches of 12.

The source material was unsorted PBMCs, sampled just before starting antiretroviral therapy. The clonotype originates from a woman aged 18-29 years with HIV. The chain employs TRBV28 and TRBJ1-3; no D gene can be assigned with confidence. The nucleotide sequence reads TGTGCCAGCAGTTCCCTCAGAGGAGGGCGAAACACCATATATTTT. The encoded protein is CASSSLRGGRNTIYF.